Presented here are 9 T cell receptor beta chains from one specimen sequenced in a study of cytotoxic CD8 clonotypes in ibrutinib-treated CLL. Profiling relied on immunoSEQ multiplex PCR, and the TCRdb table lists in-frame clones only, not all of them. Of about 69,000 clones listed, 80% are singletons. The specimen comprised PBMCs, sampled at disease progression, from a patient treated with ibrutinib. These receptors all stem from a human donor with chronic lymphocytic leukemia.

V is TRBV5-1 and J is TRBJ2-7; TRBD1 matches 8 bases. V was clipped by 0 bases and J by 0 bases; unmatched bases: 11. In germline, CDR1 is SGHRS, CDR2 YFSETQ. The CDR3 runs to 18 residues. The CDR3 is CASSLEVGDRRLSYEQYF. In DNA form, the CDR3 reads TGCGCCAGCAGCTTGGAGGTAGGGGACAGGCGCCTCTCCTACGAGCAGTACTTC.

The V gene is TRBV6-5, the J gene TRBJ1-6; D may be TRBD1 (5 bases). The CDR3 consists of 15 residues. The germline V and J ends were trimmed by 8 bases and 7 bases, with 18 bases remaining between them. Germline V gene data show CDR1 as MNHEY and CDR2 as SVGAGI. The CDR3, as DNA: TGTGCCAGCGGGGAAGGGGACCAGGGCAATTCACCCCTCCACTTT. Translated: CASGEGDQGNSPLHF.

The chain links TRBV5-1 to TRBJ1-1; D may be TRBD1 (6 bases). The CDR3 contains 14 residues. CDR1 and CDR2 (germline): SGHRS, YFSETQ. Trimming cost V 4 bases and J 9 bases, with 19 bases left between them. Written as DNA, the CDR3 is TGCGCCAGCAGCGTATGGGGAAGGGGGGCCAAAGCTTTCTTT. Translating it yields CASSVWGRGAKAFF.

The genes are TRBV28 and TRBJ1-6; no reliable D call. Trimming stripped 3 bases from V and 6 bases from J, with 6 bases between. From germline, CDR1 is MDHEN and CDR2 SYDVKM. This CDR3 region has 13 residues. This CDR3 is CASSLGFNSPLHF. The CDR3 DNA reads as TGTGCCAGCAGTTTGGGCTTTAATTCACCCCTCCACTTT.

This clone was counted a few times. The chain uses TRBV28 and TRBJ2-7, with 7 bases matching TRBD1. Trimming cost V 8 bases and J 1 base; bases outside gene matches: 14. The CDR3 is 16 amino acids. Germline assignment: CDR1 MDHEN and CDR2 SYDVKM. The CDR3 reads CASYSELQGSSYEQYF. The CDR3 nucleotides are TGTGCCAGCTACTCCGAGTTACAGGGGTCTTCCTACGAGCAGTACTTC.

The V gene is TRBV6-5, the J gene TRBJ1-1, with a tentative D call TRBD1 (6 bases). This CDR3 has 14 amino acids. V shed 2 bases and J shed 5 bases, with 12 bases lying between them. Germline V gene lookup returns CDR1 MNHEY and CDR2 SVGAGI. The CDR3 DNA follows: TGTGCCAGCAGTTACGCCAGGGGTCGGACTGAAGCTTTCTTT. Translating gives CASSYARGRTEAFF.

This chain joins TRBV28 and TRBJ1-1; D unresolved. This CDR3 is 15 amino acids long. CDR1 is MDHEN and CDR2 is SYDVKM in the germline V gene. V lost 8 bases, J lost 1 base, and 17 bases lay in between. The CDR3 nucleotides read TGTGCCAGCTCGTCGCCTAAGGCCAGGAACACTGAAGCTTTCTTT. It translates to CASSSPKARNTEAFF.

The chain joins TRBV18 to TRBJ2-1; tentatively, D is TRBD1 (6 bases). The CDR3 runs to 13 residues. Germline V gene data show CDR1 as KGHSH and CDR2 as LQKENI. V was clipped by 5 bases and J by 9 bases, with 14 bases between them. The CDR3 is CASSEGHLPEQFF. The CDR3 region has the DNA TGTGCCAGCTCAGAGGGACATCTTCCTGAGCAGTTCTTC.

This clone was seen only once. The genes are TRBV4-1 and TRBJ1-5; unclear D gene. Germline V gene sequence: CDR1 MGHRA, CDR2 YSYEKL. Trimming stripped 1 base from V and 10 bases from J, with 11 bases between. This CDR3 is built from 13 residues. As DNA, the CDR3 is TGCGCCAGCAGCCAAGGGGCGGATCGTCCCCAGCATTTT. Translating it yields CASSQGADRPQHF.